The clone carrying this T cell receptor beta chain has at least ten counts. Its target is unknown. These data come from a study of T cell repertoires in cytomegalovirus infection. The CDR3 has 12 amino acids. V was trimmed by 1 base and J by 5 bases, leaving 5 bases between them. Germline CDR1 SGHVS, CDR2 FNYEAQ. One entry per CDR3 protein, called by TCRdb with MiXCR from the reads. Among a few hundred thousand distinct CDR3 sequences listed, about 25% were seen once. The TCR originated in a human donor in good health (CMV status not recorded). Some clones in this sample may be carry-over from other donors' samples. The sequences come from cultured PBMCs, collected from culture after CMV antigen stimulation. The chain has TRBV7-6 and TRBJ2-5, with D unclear. The CDR3 loop reads CASSLVSETQYF. The DNA of the CDR3 is TGTGCCAGCAGCTTAGTTTCTGAGACCCAGTACTTC.